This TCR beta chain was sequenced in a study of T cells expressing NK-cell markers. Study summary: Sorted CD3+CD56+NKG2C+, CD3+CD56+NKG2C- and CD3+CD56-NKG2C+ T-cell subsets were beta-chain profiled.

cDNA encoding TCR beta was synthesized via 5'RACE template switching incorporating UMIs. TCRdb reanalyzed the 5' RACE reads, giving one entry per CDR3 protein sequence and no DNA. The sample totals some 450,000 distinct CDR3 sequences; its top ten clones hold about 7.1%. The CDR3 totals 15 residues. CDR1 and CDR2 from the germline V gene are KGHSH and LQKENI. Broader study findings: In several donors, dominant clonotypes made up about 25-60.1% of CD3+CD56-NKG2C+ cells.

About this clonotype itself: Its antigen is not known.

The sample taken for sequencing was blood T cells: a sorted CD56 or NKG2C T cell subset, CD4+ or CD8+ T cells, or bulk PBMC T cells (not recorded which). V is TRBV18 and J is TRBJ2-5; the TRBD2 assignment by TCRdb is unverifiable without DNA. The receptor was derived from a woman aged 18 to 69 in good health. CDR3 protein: CASSDEREGSETQYF.